This TCR beta chain was documented in a study of CD8 T cells in ankylosing spondylitis. Study results and caveats: There was reportedly significant enrichment of clones that were disease-linked in matched ankylosing spondylitis synovial fluid. Past studies reported some motif variants in reactive arthritis synovial fluid and blood. Relatively rare in peripheral blood, disease-linked clones were also CD8+. A TCR beta motif made of eight highly homologous variants seemed typical of ankylosing spondylitis blood.

MiXCR, applied by TCRdb to the 5' RACE reads, yields one record per CDR3 protein. The repertoire includes about 540,000 distinct CDR3 sequences, over 9.5% of them detected once, and over 6.5% sits in the top ten. Trimming took 2 bases from V and 7 from J; bases not matched to a gene: 12. CDR1 and CDR2 from the germline V gene are MNHEY and SMNVEV (reference sequence). This CDR3 has 17 residues. This clonotype has a count of ten or more. Antigen unknown. This chain links TRBV27 with TRBJ2-1; 9 bases are a match to TRBD1. The TCR originated in a male donor with ankylosing spondylitis. The sequencing input was blood, either unsorted or a sorted T cell fraction (not recorded which). The CDR3 coding sequence is TGTGCCAGCAGTTTAAAGGGGGGACAGGGTATCGGGAATGAGCAGTTCTTC. Its translation: CASSLKGGQGIGNEQFF.